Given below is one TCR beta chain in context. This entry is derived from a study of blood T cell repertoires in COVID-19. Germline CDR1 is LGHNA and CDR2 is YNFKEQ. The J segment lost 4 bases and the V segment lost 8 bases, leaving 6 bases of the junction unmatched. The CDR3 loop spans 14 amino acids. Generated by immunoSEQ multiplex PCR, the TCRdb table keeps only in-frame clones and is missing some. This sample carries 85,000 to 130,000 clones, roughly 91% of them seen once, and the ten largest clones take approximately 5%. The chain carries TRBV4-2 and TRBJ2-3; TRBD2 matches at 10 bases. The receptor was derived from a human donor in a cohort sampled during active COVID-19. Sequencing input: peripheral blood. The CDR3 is CASRSSGSPDTQYF. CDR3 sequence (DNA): TGTGCCAGCCGTTCTAGCGGGAGCCCAGATACGCAGTATTTT.